This T cell receptor (beta chain) was sequenced in a study of blood T cell repertoires in COVID-19. Study summary: Acute and convalescent COVID-19 samples came from the United States, Italy and Spain. Sources were T cells, B-cell-depleted T cells, or PBMCs; the material itself was cDNA or gDNA.

The authors' processing: Amplified reference gene primers provided the basis for estimating nucleated cell counts. Generated by immunoSEQ multiplex PCR, the TCRdb table keeps only in-frame clones and is missing some. V and J calls and clone size are given by that table; D and trimming were obtained from the DNA. The sample shows tens of thousands of clones, 80% to 90% of them seen only once. It was during active infection that Seattle patients were enrolled and then longitudinally followed. CDR1 and CDR2 from the germline V gene are MNHNS and SASEGT. The CDR3 extends over 13 amino acids. The V end lost 1 base, the J end lost 7 bases, and 10 bases lay between the germline ends.

The V call is TRBV6-1, the J call TRBJ1-2; D call uncertain. This sequence was found in a woman in her fifties or sixties with COVID-19, enrolled during active disease. The sequencing sample was made of peripheral blood. In nucleotides, the CDR3 is TGTGCCAGCAGTGAAGGTCCGGGGAGTGGCTACACCTTC. This encodes CASSEGPGSGYTF.